The clone carrying this T cell receptor (beta chain) was recorded a few times. Antigen specificity is unknown. Using immunoSEQ multiplex PCR, the repertoire was profiled, and TCRdb retains in-frame clones only, with some absent. The sample lists some 150,000 clones, more than 80% occurring once. This sample is drawn from a study of T cell responses to AZD1222 COVID-19 vaccine. CDR3 length: 14 residues. Trimming left V 0 bases short and J 0 bases short, with 6 bases between. Germline V CDR1 and CDR2: ENHRY, SYGVKD. Study conclusions and caveats: The donor cohort was predominantly white British with a female majority, and clonal diversity may have been underestimated. Baseline testing showed seropositivity in only six or seven AZD1222 recipients.

J is TRBJ2-7 and V is TRBV10-3, with D unresolved. The sequence derives from an adult in good health. The specimen was peripheral blood, collected on day 0 of AZD1222 vaccination. The CDR3 nucleotides are TGTGCCATCAGTGAGTCGGGATCCTCCTACGAGCAGTACTTC. Translation: CAISESGSSYEQYF.